This T cell receptor beta chain appears in the sequencing data of a study of T cells in localized non-small cell lung cancer (dated by TCRdb to 2020 to 2022). Background on the whole study: Comparing tumors with uninvolved tumor-adjacent lungs, the study looked at the T cell repertoires of fewer than 250 patients with early-stage NSCLC. The cohort was made up of around 220 treatment-naive NSCLC patients whose localized lung tumors had been resected. A mean age of around 69 years was recorded for the NSCLC patients, of whom around 120 were male and 90 to 110 were female.

What the work shows at the level of the full study, not this receptor alone: Uninvolved tumor-adjacent lung showed the highest T cell clonality, higher than tumor, which suggests more focused antigenic responses in the uninvolved tumor-adjacent lung. A median of around 50 of the top 100 tumor clones were detected in paired uninvolved adjacent lung, and some 28 of these tumor clones were also found among the top 100 clones of the paired uninvolved adjacent lung. Higher blood T cell density associated with longer overall survival, while higher adjacent-lung clonality associated with shorter survival. Because multi-region sequencing of the tumors was not done, intratumor heterogeneity could not be ruled out. Because the study design was exploratory, TCR variables were selected using unadjusted p-values without false-discovery rate correction.

At diagnosis, tumor, uninvolved tumor-adjacent lung and peripheral blood were collected and then preserved as a mix of FFPE and fresh-frozen material. For TCR repertoire profiling, the blood samples were analyzed as peripheral blood mononuclear cells. On this clone itself: The antigen it recognizes is unknown. Base qualities are not at hand, and no much larger clone is one base apart.

TCR beta CDR3 regions were sequenced from DNA using the immunoSEQ Assay. The published analysis was carried out like this. To compute T cell density, TCR beta template counts were normalized to usable DNA, which was estimated by amplifying housekeeping genes. Using the preseqR package, richness was estimated by extrapolating to 120,000 templates for tissue samples and 400,000 templates for PBMC samples. Clonality was defined by subtracting Pielou's evenness from one. Tissue-enriched TCRs were identified by differential abundance testing using productive amino-acid clonotypes, minimum total count 5 and alpha 0.1. Repertoire overlap between compartments was quantified with the Jaccard Index and Morisita Overlap Index. GLIPH grouped TCR beta CDR3s together with public tetramer-defined viral CDR3s, and a viral motif had to include at least three viral sequences and show V-gene enrichment. The source is immuneACCESS, and TCRdb retained only in-frame sequences with V and J called. Part of the clones is not carried over; for the studies checked, unresolved V genes explain less than half of this, and the remainder is unexplained. Clone size and the V and J calls come from that table; the DNA yielded D and trimming. Within this sample are 65,000 to 90,000 clones, with over 70% of them counted one time only. Jointly, the top ten make up under 25% of the sample.

Here the sequenced sample was PBMCs, taken before any cancer treatment. The clonotype was recovered from a man aged 40-75 years with stage II squamous cell lung carcinoma.

Here the CDR3 is given as CASSPVGNTIYF. The DNA sequence is TGTGCCAGCAGCCCCGTCGGAAACACCATATATTTT. This receptor chain uses TRBV6-6 and TRBJ1-3; there is no confident call for the D gene. The CDR3, cysteine through phenylalanine, is 12 amino acids long. Just CDR3 DNA is preserved here, 36 bases in frame from base 1. Trimming costs V 6 bases and J 4 bases, and their ends lie 7 bases apart. The germline V gene (reference sequence) supplies CDR1 MNHNY and CDR2 SVGAGI.